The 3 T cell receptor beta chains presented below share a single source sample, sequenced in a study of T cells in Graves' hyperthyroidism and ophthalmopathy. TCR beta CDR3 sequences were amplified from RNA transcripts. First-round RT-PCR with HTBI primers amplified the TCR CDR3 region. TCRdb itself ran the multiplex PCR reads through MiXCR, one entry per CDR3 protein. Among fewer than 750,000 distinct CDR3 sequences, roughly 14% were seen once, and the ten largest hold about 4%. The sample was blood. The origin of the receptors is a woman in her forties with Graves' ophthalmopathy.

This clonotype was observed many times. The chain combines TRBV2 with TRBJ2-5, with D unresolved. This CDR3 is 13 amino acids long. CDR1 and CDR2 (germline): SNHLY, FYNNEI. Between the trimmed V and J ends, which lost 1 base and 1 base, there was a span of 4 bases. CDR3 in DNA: TGTGCCAGCAGTGAAGGCATCCAAGAGACCCAGTACTTC. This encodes CASSEGIQETQYF.

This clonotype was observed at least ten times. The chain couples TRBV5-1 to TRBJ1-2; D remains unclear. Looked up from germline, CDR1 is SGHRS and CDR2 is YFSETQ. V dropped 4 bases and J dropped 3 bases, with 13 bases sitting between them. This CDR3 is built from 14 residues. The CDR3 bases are TGCGCCAGCAGCCCCCCTAATAGTCACTATGGCTACACCTTC. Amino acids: CASSPPNSHYGYTF.

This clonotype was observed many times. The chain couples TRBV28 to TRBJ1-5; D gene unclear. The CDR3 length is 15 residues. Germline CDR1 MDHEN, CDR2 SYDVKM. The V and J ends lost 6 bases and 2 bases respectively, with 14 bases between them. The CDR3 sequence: CASSLPDGGNQPQHF. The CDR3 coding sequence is TGTGCCAGCAGCCTCCCTGACGGGGGCAATCAGCCCCAGCATTTT.